This is a list of T cell receptor beta chains from one sample in a study of T cell changes during pregnancy in multiple sclerosis. Profiled with immunoSEQ multiplex PCR; TCRdb holds only in-frame clones, not every one. The top ten hold 1.8% of the sample, which has around 56,000 clones, around 89% seen once. The sequenced sample was peripheral blood, obtained after pregnancy. Source of these receptors: a female donor with multiple sclerosis, enrolled in a pregnancy study. Each CDR3 is given with its conserved first and last residue. Each record gives: J gene, clone size, V gene, D gene, CDR3 DNA, CDR3 protein. D genes are given only for firm matches. Clone size is given for some rows only: seen once, a few or many times, or a class if the clone is expanded.

>TRBJ1-3|.|TRBV7-9|TRBD1
TGTGCCAGCAGCTTTGGGACAGGACTCTCTGGAAACACCATATATTTT
CASSFGTGLSGNTIYF
>TRBJ2-3|.|TRBV5-6|.
TGTGCCAGCAACCAACTTGGGGGGACTAGCACAGATACGCAGTATTTT
CASNQLGGTSTDTQYF
>TRBJ1-4|.|TRBV2|.
TGTGCCAGCACTGGGGGGGCGAATGAAAAACTGTTTTTT
CASTGGANEKLFF
>TRBJ2-1|.|TRBV19|TRBD2
TGTGCCAGTAGTATAGTAGCGGGGGTACGTGGGAATGAGCAGTTCTTC
CASSIVAGVRGNEQFF
>TRBJ1-2|.|TRBV18|TRBD1
TGTGCCAGCTCACCGGACAGGTCCGGTGGCTACACCTTC
CASSPDRSGGYTF
>TRBJ1-1|.|TRBV4-1|.
TGCGCCAGCAGCCAAGGCGGGAATCGGGGGATAACTGAAGCTTTCTTT
CASSQGGNRGITEAFF
>TRBJ2-3|.|TRBV4-2|.
TGTGCCAGCAGCCAACCCGGGGTGAGCACAGATACGCAGTATTTT
CASSQPGVSTDTQYF
>TRBJ2-5|.|TRBV5-4|.
TGTGCCAGCAGCTTAGCCGCCGTAGAGACCCAGTACTTC
CASSLAAVETQYF
>TRBJ2-7|.|TRBV2|TRBD1
TGTGCCAGCACCGGGACAGCCAACTACGAGCAGTACTTC
CASTGTANYEQYF
>TRBJ2-2|.|TRBV9|.
TGTGCCAGCAGCGTAGGGAGGTGGAGGAGGGTTGACACCGGGGAGCTGTTTTTT
CASSVGRWRRVDTGELFF
>TRBJ1-4|.|TRBV5-1|.
TGCGCCAGCAGCTTGGCAAGGGTAGCGGGTAATGAAAAACTGTTTTTT
CASSLARVAGNEKLFF
>TRBJ2-7|.|TRBV28|TRBD2
TGTGCCAGTTCGACTAGCGGGGGGGGTTGGTACGAGCAGTACTTC
CASSTSGGGWYEQYF
>TRBJ1-5|.|TRBV21-1|.
.
CASSKVGSGSNQPQHF
>TRBJ2-7|.|TRBV7-3|.
TGTGCCAGCAGCTTAAGGCCGGGTATCGACGAGCAGTGCTTC
CASSLRPGIDEQCF
>TRBJ2-3|.|TRBV4-2|.
TGTGCCAGCAGCCAAGAACCCCGGGAAATAATCACAGATACGCAGTATTTT
CASSQEPREIITDTQYF
>TRBJ1-2|.|TRBV28|.
TGTGCCAGCAGCTTCCCGTGGGCAGGGGAGAACTATGGCTACACCTTC
CASSFPWAGENYGYTF
>TRBJ2-7|.|TRBV11-2|.
TGTGCCAGCAGCTTAGTCAGGGGTTCGTACGAGCAGTACTTC
CASSLVRGSYEQYF
>TRBJ2-1|.|TRBV5-1|TRBD2
TGCGCCAGCAGCTTGGAAGGACTAGCGGCACTTTTGTACAATGAGCAGTTCTTC
CASSLEGLAALLYNEQFF
>TRBJ1-5|.|TRBV18|TRBD1
TGTGCCAGCTCCCCGGACAGGGTTAGCAATCAGCCCCAGCATTTT
CASSPDRVSNQPQHF
>TRBJ2-7|.|TRBV7-9|.
TGTGCCAGCAGCTCATCGGGACTGAACTACGAGCAGTACTTC
CASSSSGLNYEQYF
>TRBJ1-1|.|TRBV27|TRBD1
TGTGCCAGCAGTTTGACGTGGGCAGGGGGGACTGAAGCTTTCTTT
CASSLTWAGGTEAFF
>TRBJ1-1|.|TRBV5-1|.
TGCGCCAGCAGCTTCGAATTGTGGGGGAGGAGGACTGAAGCTTTCTTT
CASSFELWGRRTEAFF
>TRBJ1-5|.|TRBV27|.
TGTGCCAGCAGGACAGGTTTCCTTGATAATCAGCCCCAGCATTTT
CASRTGFLDNQPQHF
>TRBJ1-4|.|TRBV4-3|TRBD1
TGCGCCAGCAGCCCCCGTTACAATATCGACAGGGTAACTAATGAAAAACTGTTTTTT
CASSPRYNIDRVTNEKLFF
>TRBJ1-5|few|TRBV7-2|.
TGTGCCAGCAGCGCCAGGGGAAGTCAGCCCCAGCATTTT
CASSARGSQPQHF
>TRBJ2-5|.|TRBV7-8|.
TGTGCCAGCAGCCCCATAGGGGGGGAGGCCTCGGGGGGAGAGACCCAGTACTTC
CASSPIGGEASGGETQYF
>TRBJ2-7|.|TRBV6-4|TRBD2
TGTGCCAGCAGTGACCAGGCTAGCGGGGGCCACCAGTACTTC
CASSDQASGGHQYF
>TRBJ1-1|.|TRBV9|TRBD1
TGTGCCAGCAGCCCTTTTGGACAGGGAAACACTGAAGCTTTCTTT
CASSPFGQGNTEAFF
>TRBJ1-2|.|TRBV7-2|TRBD1
TGTGCCAGCAGCTCGACAGGGGACTATGGCTACACCTTC
CASSSTGDYGYTF
>TRBJ1-2|.|TRBV6-1|TRBD1
TGTGCCAGCAGGGTACAGGGGGCTGATGGCTACACCTTC
CASRVQGADGYTF
>TRBJ1-1|few|TRBV28|.
TGTGCCAGCAGTTTAAACATGAACACTGAAGCTTTCTTT
CASSLNMNTEAFF
>TRBJ1-5|.|TRBV29-1|TRBD1
TGCAGCGTTGCCGACAGGGGCAGGCCCCAGCATTTT
CSVADRGRPQHF
>TRBJ1-6|.|TRBV6-1|.
TGTGCCAGCAGTGAAGCATCGGGTAACAATTCACCCCTCCACTTT
CASSEASGNNSPLHF
>TRBJ2-3|.|TRBV7-8|TRBD2
TGTGCCAGCAGCCCCTACTCACTAGCGGGGGTGGATACGCAGTATTTT
CASSPYSLAGVDTQYF
>TRBJ2-1|.|TRBV9|.
TGTGCCAGCAGCGTAGCATCACGCGGGGGCCTATACAATGAGCAGTTCTTC
CASSVASRGGLYNEQFF
>TRBJ2-1|.|TRBV7-3|.
TGTGCCAGCAGCTTAACAGGGGACTCCTACAATGAGCAGTTCTTC
CASSLTGDSYNEQFF
>TRBJ1-2|.|TRBV5-6|.
TGTGCCAGCAGCTCGGGAACCTATGGCTACACCTTC
CASSSGTYGYTF
>TRBJ2-3|.|TRBV19|.
TGTGCCAGTAGTATCGAAGGGAGAGCATACGGCACAGATACGCAGTATTTT
CASSIEGRAYGTDTQYF
>TRBJ1-2|.|TRBV2|.
TGTGCCAGCAGTGACCAGGCATCCTATGGCTACACCTTC
CASSDQASYGYTF
>TRBJ1-1|.|TRBV5-1|TRBD1
TGCGCCAGCAGCCCCGGACAGGGGGGGATGAACACTGAAGCTTTCTTT
CASSPGQGGMNTEAFF
>TRBJ1-1|.|TRBV28|.
TGTGCCACCTTGGGCGGGTGGGAAACTGAAGCTTTCTTT
CATLGGWETEAFF
>TRBJ1-5|.|TRBV5-1|.
TGCGCCAGCAGCTTGGGCGGGGGCAATCAGCCCCAGCATTTT
CASSLGGGNQPQHF
>TRBJ1-2|.|TRBV2|.
TGTGCCAGCAGTGAATTATATAACTATGGCTACACCTTC
CASSELYNYGYTF
>TRBJ1-1|.|TRBV5-6|.
TGTGCCAGCAGCCGGGTATACACTGAAGCTTTCTTT
CASSRVYTEAFF
>TRBJ1-1|.|TRBV5-4|.
TGTGCCAGCAGTAGGCAGGGTGGGGCTCTCAACACTGAAGCTTTCTTT
CASSRQGGALNTEAFF
>TRBJ1-4|.|TRBV7-6|TRBD1
TGTGCCAGCAGCCCCTCCGGGACAGAGGGGGAAAAACTGTTTTTT
CASSPSGTEGEKLFF
>TRBJ2-3|.|TRBV18|.
TGTGCCAGCTCACCAACTAGTCCAGATACGCAGTATTTT
CASSPTSPDTQYF
>TRBJ2-7|.|TRBV28|.
TGTGCCAGCAGATTAACAGGCCCCTACGAGCAGTACTTC
CASRLTGPYEQYF
>TRBJ2-7|.|TRBV7-9|.
TGTGCCAGCAGCCCCCGCCGGGGGATGGCGCACGAGCAGTACTTC
CASSPRRGMAHEQYF
>TRBJ1-1|.|TRBV6-6|.
TGTGCCAGCAGTCTCGACATGAACACTGAAGCTTTCTTT
CASSLDMNTEAFF
>TRBJ1-3|.|TRBV5-6|TRBD1
TGTGCCAGCAGCCCTATAAGACAGGGAGGCATCTCTGGAAACACCATATATTTT
CASSPIRQGGISGNTIYF
>TRBJ2-1|.|TRBV10-3|TRBD1
TGTGCCATCAGTCCCCACCGGGACAGGGGGCGCGGGTCTCTCAATGAGCAGTTCTTC
CAISPHRDRGRGSLNEQFF
>TRBJ1-1|.|TRBV9|.
TGTGCCAGCAGCCAGTGGGGGGTAAGATCTGAAGCTTTCTTT
CASSQWGVRSEAFF
>TRBJ2-5|.|TRBV19|.
TGTGCCAGTAGTACTCCTGGAGGGGGAGGGTTGGAGACCCAGTACTTC
CASSTPGGGGLETQYF
>TRBJ1-5|.|TRBV6-4|.
TGTGCCAGCAGCACCCGAGAAGAAGGAGGGTCTAGCAATCAGCCCCAGCATTTT
CASSTREEGGSSNQPQHF
>TRBJ2-1|.|TRBV5-1|.
TGCGCCAGCAGCTTGAGGCAGGCGAGCTCCTACAATGAGCAGTTCTTC
CASSLRQASSYNEQFF
>TRBJ2-5|.|TRBV5-1|.
TGCGCCAGCAACCAGGAACCCGCGAGCCAAGAGACCCAGTACTTC
CASNQEPASQETQYF
>TRBJ1-5|.|TRBV30|TRBD1
TGTGCCTGGAGTCGTAGACAGGGGGAGGGCAATCAGCCCCAGCATTTT
CAWSRRQGEGNQPQHF
>TRBJ2-6|.|TRBV5-4|.
TGTGCCAGCAGCTTAAGACTGAAGACTGGGGCCAACGTCCTGACTTTC
CASSLRLKTGANVLTF
>TRBJ2-7|.|TRBV18|TRBD1
TGTGCCAGCTCAGTACGGACAGGGGTCAACGAGCAGTACTTC
CASSVRTGVNEQYF